This T cell receptor beta chain is from a study of siplizumab effects on memory and regulatory T cells. Study-wide findings and caveats: Researchers did not confirm the suppressive function of proliferating Tregs from siplizumab cultures.

Every sample had some 99,000 of its TCR templates assayed. The repertoire was sequenced with immunoSEQ multiplex PCR; TCRdb's copy has only in-frame clones and lacks some. The profile shows over 80,000 clones, roughly 87% of them singletons. V shed 3 bases and J shed 4 bases, with 12 bases lying between them. The CDR3 spans 13 residues. Germline assignment: CDR1 GTSNPN and CDR2 SVGIG (reference sequence). With respect to this clone: Its matching antigen is unknown.

This sequence originates from a human donor in good health. What was sequenced was Tregs sorted from blood. The chain combines TRBV30 with TRBJ1-2, with no clear D. The CDR3 DNA is TGTGCCTGGAGCCCCAAAGTTTTCTATGGCTACACCTTC. Residues: CAWSPKVFYGYTF.